This TCR beta chain was documented in a study of cytomegalovirus exposure and HLA in healthy donors. Whole-study results and caveats: The study recorded 164 TCR beta chains that were cytomegalovirus-associated. The likely origin of a cluster of highly shared sequence variants was a sequencing artifact. Some V segments could not be told apart, so they were left out, TRBV6-2 and TRBV6-3 among them.

Note on this clone: Its antigen is not known.

The CDR3 covers 14 residues. Losses at the gene ends were 4 bases for V and 9 bases for J; bases not matched to a gene: 7. The germline gives CDR1 SGHTS, CDR2 YDEGEE. Researchers ran the PCR with 60 Vbeta and 13 Jbeta primers. Sequencing used immunoSEQ multiplex PCR; TCRdb keeps in-frame clones, though not all of them. The repertoire holds about 160,000 clones, with roughly 80% as singletons. This chain uses TRBV5-8 with TRBJ1-6; 7 bases are shared with TRBD1. Sequenced: PBMCs. The TCR originated in a male donor in good health and CMV-seropositive. For the CDR3, the DNA is TGTGCCAGCAGCGCGTACAGGGGAGGTTCACCCCTCCACTTT. It translates to CASSAYRGGSPLHF.